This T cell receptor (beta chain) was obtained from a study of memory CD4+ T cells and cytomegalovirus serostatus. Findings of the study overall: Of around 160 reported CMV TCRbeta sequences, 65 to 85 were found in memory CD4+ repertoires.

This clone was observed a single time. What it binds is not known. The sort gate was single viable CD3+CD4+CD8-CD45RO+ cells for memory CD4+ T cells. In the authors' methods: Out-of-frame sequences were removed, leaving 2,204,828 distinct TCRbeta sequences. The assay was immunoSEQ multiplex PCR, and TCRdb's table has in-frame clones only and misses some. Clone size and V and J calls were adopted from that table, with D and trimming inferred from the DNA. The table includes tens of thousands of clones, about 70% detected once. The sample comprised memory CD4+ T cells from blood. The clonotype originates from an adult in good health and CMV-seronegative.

The CDR3 DNA sequence: TGTGCCAGCAGCCGGGGGTCAGGCAAGGAGGTCGGCTACACCTTC. It yields the protein CASSRGSGKEVGYTF. This chain uses TRBV5-4 with TRBJ1-2; a possible D gene is TRBD1 (5 bases). The germline V gene encodes CDR1 SGHNT and CDR2 YYREEE (reference sequence). This CDR3 contains 15 residues. Trimming shortened V by 4 bases and J by 8 bases, and 21 bases separated the two germline ends.